This T cell receptor (beta chain) was recorded in a study of T-cell reconstitution after alpha-beta-depleted transplantation in children. This clonotype was observed many times. The germline V and J ends were trimmed by 3 bases and 2 bases, with 23 bases remaining between them. This CDR3 contains 20 residues. The library targeted TCRbeta and was prepared with unique molecular identifiers. TCRdb re-called the PCR reads through MiXCR, storing one row per CDR3 protein. Here the sample spans around 92,000 distinct CDR3 sequences, more than 10% being singletons. This receptor was obtained from a human donor who donated a stem cell graft to a child with inherited bone marrow failure. V usage is TRBV12-3 or TRBV12-4 and J usage is TRBJ2-6; D perhaps matches TRBD2 (5 bases). This specimen consisted of PBMCs from the stem cell graft donor, obtained from the stem cell graft. The CDR3 coding sequence is TGTGCCAGCAGTTTTAGACCCGGTTTAGGAGGCTTAACTGGGGCCAACGTCCTGACTTTC. Protein: CASSFRPGLGGLTGANVLTF.